This T cell receptor beta chain stems from a study of blood T cell repertoires in COVID-19. Across the study: Nucleic acid was either cDNA or gDNA, and it came from T cells, B-cell-depleted T cells, or PBMCs.

The length of the CDR3 is 14 residues. Produced via immunoSEQ multiplex PCR; TCRdb's table is partial and in-frame only. The sample lists about 300,000 clones, 80% to 90% seen once, with 6.3% in the top ten. The TCR was taken from a woman between 50 and 59 years old with COVID-19, enrolled during active disease. The chain links TRBV21-1 to TRBJ1-6; no DNA check was done on the table's D call, TRBD1. TRBV21-1 is a pseudogene. Sequenced: peripheral blood. The CDR3 sequence is CASSKGQGNSPLHF. DNA of the CDR3: TGTGCCAGCAGCAAGGGACAGGGGAATTCACCCCTCCACTTT.